This T cell receptor (beta chain) was sequenced in a study of blood T cells in healthy people across ages. Study conclusions and caveats: Older age coincided with a roughly linear decline in TCR beta diversity per million T cells.

A second PCR of about 6 to 12 cycles used a sample-barcoded 5' primer and a J-beta primer mix. Template switching added a 12-random-nucleotide identifier to every cDNA molecule. Every sample produced at least 3 million CDR3-containing paired-end reads. A single record per CDR3 protein comes from TCRdb applying MiXCR to the 5' RACE reads. The sample records over a million distinct CDR3 sequences, 42% being singletons. With regard to this clonotype: Antigen unknown.

The CDR3 spans 14 residues. Germline V CDR1 and CDR2: MNHNS, SASEGT. After removal of 2 bases from V and 5 bases from J, the junction contained 6 bases not matched to a gene. The sample comprised blood. The chain uses TRBV6-1 and TRBJ2-7, with 7 bases aligning to TRBD2. This clonotype was obtained from a woman aged 18-30 years in good health. In DNA, the CDR3 is TGTGCCAGCAGTGAACGCGGGAGTAGTGACGAGCAGTACTTC. Protein product: CASSERGSSDEQYF.